The entry below gives a single TCR beta chain sequence along with its context. Its antigen specificity is not known. The sample is drawn from a study of CXCR3-negative and CXCR3-positive naive CD8 T cells (dated by TCRdb to 2018 to 2020). For the wider study: Some 130 million TRB reads were obtained in total, roughly 1.5 +/- 0.3 million reads per library. TRBV-TRBJ cluster analysis included naive subsets from 5 donors and memory cells from 3 donors. The diversity and physicochemical repertoire analyses included more than ten donors pooled from two independent experiments. Paper-wide results and their limitations: Repertoire diversity was comparably high in both naive subsets but much lower in memory CD8+ T cells. Freshly isolated PBMCs were used for most assays because CXCR3 expression went down partially after cryopreservation. Because surface CD5, which is linked to self-reactivity in mice, was comparable between the naive subsets, TCR interaction strength was also inferred from TRB CDR3 physicochemical properties. Compared with CXCR3-negative naive cells, CXCR3-positive naive cells had TRB CDR3s with higher hydrophobicity (lower Kidera factor 4), lower energy, and higher strength and volume indices. Naive CXCR3-negative and CXCR3-positive cells from the same donor showed similar TRBV-TRBJ usage, whereas memory cells showed distinct patterns.

For sequencing, a NextSeq 550 was employed. The Human TCR Profiling Kit (MiLaboratory) was used to prepare UMI-labeled 5' RACE TRB cDNA libraries. cDNA synthesis used the entire amount of extracted RNA, and PCR amplification then used the entire amount of cDNA produced. Libraries were prepared in parallel using an identical number of PCR cycles. The authors' analysis ran thus. With a minimum of two reads required per UMI, MIGEC and MiXCR pulled out about 57,000 +/- 9,900 unique UMI-labeled TRB cDNA molecules from each library. On average, each library contained approximately 40,000 +/- 10,000 functional in-frame TRB CDR3 nucleotide clonotypes without stop codons. After downsampling to 5000 UMI-labeled TRB molecules per sample, diversity metrics such as normalized Shannon-Wiener and Chao1 were calculated in VDJtools. Clonotype-size-weighted physicochemical properties of the central five CDR3 residues (interaction energy, strength, volume and Kidera factor 4) were computed in VDJtools. TCRdb reprocessed the reads, reporting each CDR3 protein sequence once and no DNA. The V and J calls follow TCRdb's processing rather than the paper's. The sample's table covers about 89,000 distinct CDR3 sequences. The ten top clones hold roughly 0.48% of the sample.

For each CD8+ T cell subset, flow sorting was done in triplicate, and roughly 330,000 cells per subset went directly into RLT lysis buffer. To exclude memory contaminants, naive CD8+ T cells were stringently defined as CD45RO-CCR7+CD27+CD95-. Standard density gradient centrifugation was used to isolate peripheral blood mononuclear cells from buffy coats. Naive CXCR3-negative and CXCR3-positive CD8+ T cells were flow-sorted on a FACSAria III. Total RNA was extracted from sorted cells using an RNeasy Mini Kit. Sequenced sample: naive CXCR3+ CD8+ T cells from blood. The cell subset or site label on this specimen signifies: CD45RO-CCR7+CD27+CD95- naive CD8+ T cells expressing CXCR3 (TNR3+). This clonotype was sampled from a human donor in good health. Some clones in this sample may be carry-over from other donors' samples.

The CDR3 region has the sequence CASSATIGELFF. The chain is assembled from TRBV12-3 or TRBV12-4 and TRBJ2-2. From the cysteine through the phenylalanine, the CDR3 covers 12 amino acids. The protein alone is recorded here.